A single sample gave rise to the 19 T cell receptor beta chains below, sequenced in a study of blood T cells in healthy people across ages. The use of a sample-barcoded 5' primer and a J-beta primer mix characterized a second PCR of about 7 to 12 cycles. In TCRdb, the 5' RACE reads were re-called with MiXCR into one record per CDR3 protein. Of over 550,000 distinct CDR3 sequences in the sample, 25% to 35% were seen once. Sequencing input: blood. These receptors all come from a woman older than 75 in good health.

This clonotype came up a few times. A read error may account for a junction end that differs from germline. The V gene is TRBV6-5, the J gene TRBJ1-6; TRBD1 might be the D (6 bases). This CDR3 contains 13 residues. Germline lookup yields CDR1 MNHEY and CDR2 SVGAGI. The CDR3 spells CARSYRTDSPLHF. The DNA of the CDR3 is TGTGCCCGCAGTTACCGGACAGATTCACCCCTCCACTTT.

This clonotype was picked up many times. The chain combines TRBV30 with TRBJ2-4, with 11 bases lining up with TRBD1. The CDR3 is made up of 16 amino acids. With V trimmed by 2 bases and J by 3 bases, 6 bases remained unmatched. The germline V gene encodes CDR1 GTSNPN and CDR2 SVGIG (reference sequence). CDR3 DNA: TGTGCCTGGAGTCGGGACAGGGGGTTTGGCAAAAACATTCAGTACTTC. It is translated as CAWSRDRGFGKNIQYF.

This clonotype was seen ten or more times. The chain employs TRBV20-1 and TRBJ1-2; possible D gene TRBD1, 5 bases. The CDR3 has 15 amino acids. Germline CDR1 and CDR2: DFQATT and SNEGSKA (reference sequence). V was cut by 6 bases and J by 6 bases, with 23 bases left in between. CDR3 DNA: TGCAGTGCCCCCCTTGGGGGAGTCGGGCATGATGGCTACACCTTC. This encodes CSAPLGGVGHDGYTF.

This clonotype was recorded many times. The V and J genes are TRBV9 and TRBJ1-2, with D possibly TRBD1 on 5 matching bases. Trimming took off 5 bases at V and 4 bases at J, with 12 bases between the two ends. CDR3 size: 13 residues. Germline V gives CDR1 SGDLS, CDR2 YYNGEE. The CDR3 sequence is CASRGADSYGYTF. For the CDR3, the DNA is TGTGCCAGCAGGGGTGCAGACAGCTATGGCTACACCTTC.

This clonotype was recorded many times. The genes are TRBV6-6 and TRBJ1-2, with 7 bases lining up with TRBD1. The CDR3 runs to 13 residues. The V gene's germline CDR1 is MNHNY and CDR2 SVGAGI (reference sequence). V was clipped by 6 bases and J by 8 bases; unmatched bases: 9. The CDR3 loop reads CASSDREVWGYTF. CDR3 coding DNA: TGTGCCAGCAGCGACAGGGAGGTATGGGGCTACACCTTC.

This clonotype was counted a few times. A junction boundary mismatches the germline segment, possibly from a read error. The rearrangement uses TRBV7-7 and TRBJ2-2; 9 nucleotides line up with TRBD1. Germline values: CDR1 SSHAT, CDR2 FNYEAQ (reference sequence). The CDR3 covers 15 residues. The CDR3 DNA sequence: TGTGCTAGCAGCTTACAGGGGGCTAACACCGGGGAGCTGTTTTTT. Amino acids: CASSLQGANTGELFF.

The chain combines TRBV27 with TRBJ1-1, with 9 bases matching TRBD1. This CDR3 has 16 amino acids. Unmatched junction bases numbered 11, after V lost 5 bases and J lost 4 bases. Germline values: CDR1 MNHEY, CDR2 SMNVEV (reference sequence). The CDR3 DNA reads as TGTGCCAGCAGTCCAGATCGCGGGACAGGGTTCACTGAAGCTTTCTTT. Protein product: CASSPDRGTGFTEAFF.

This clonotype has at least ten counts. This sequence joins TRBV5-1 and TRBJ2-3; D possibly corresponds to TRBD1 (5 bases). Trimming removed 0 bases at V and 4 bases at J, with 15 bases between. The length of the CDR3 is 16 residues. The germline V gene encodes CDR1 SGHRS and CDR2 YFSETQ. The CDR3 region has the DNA TGCGCCAGCAGCTTGGCCGAGGCAGGGATCCCAGATACGCAGTATTTT. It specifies CASSLAEAGIPDTQYF.

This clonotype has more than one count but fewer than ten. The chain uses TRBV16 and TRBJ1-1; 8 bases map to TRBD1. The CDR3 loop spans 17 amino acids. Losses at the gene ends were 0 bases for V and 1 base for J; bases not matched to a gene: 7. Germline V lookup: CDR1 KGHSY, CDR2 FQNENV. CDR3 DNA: TGTGCCAGCAGCCAATCGAGGGCAGGGGGCGCGAACACTGAAGCTTTCTTT. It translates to CASSQSRAGGANTEAFF.

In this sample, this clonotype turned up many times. The CDR3 DNA reads as TGTGCCAGCACTGCCTCCGGGACGGGGAATTCACCCCTCCACTTT. As protein: CASTASGTGNSPLHF. The V call is TRBV6-1, the J call TRBJ1-6; tentative D call: TRBD1 (5 bases). This CDR3 contains 15 residues. With 7 bases removed from V and 7 bases from J, the gap between germline ends came to 17 bases. Germline loops: CDR1 MNHNS, CDR2 SASEGT.

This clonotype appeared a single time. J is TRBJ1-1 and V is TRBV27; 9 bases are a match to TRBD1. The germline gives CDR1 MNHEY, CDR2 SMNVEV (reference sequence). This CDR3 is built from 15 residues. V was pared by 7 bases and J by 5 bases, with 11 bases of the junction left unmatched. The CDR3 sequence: CASNPLRTGVTEAFF. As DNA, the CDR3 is TGTGCCAGCAACCCCCTTAGGACAGGGGTGACTGAAGCTTTCTTT.

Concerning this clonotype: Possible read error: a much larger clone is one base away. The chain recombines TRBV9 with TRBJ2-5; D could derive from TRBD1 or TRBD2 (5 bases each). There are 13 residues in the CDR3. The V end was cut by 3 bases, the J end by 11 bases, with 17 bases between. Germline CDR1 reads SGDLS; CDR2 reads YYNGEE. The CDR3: CASSEGTSNEQYF. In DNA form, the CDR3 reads TGTGCCAGCAGCGAAGGGACGAGCAATGAGCAGTACTTC.

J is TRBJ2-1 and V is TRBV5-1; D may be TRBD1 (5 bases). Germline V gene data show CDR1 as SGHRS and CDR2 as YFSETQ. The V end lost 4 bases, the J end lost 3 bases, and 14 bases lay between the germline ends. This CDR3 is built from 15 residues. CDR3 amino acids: CASSPTNRRYNEQFF. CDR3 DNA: TGCGCCAGCAGCCCTACAAACAGGCGCTACAATGAGCAGTTCTTC.

The CDR3 bases are TGTGCCAGCAAACTAGCGGGGGACTACAATGAGCAGTTCTTC. Its translation: CASKLAGDYNEQFF. The rearrangement links TRBV6-4 to TRBJ2-1; 11 bases agree with TRBD2. With 7 bases clipped from V and 3 bases from J, the junction kept 2 bases outside the gene matches. The CDR3 is made up of 14 amino acids. CDR1 is MRHNA and CDR2 is SNTAGT in the germline V gene.

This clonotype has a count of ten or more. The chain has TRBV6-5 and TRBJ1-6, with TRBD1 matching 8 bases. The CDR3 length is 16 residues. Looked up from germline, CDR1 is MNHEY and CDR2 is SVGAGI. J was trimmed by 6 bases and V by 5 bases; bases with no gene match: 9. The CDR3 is CASSNLQGDRNSPLHF. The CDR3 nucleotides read TGTGCCAGCAGTAATCTACAGGGGGATCGTAATTCACCCCTCCACTTT.

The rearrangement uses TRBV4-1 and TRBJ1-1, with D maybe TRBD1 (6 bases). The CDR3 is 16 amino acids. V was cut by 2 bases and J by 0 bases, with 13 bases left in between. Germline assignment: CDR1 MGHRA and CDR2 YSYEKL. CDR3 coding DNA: TGCGCCAGCAGCCAAAAGGGGGGCTTGGTGAACACTGAAGCTTTCTTT. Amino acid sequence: CASSQKGGLVNTEAFF.

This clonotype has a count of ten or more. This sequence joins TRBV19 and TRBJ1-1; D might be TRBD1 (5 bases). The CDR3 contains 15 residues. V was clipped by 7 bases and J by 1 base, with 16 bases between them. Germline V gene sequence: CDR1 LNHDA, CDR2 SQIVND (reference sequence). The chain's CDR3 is CASTLSRGRNTEAFF. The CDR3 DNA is TGTGCCAGTACTCTATCCCGGGGGAGGAACACTGAAGCTTTCTTT.

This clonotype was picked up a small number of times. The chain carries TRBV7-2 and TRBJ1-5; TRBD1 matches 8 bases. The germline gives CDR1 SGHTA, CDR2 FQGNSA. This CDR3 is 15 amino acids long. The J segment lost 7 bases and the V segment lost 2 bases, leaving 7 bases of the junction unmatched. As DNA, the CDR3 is TGTGCCAGCAGCTTAACCAGGGGGCGGGAACAGCCCCAGCATTTT. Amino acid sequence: CASSLTRGREQPQHF.

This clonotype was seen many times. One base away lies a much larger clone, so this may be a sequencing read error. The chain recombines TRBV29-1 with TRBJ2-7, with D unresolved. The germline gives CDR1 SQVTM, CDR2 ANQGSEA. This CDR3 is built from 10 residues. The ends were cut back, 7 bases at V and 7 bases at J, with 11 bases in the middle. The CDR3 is CSALTAEQYF. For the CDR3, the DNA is TGCAGCGCCCTGACGGCAGAGCAGTACTTC.